The clone carrying this T cell receptor (beta chain) showed up just once. The sample originates from a study of control samples from healthy donors and cancer patients. Measured with immunoSEQ multiplex PCR; TCRdb has only the in-frame clones, and not every one. The profile shows 120,000 or so clones, roughly 90% of them singletons. There are 13 residues in the CDR3. With 6 bases removed from V and 1 base from J, the gap between germline ends came to 9 bases. Germline loops: CDR1 MDHEN, CDR2 SYDVKM. V usage is TRBV28 and J usage is TRBJ2-5; D perhaps matches TRBD1 (6 bases). The sample comprised PBMCs. The sequence was collected from a woman aged 55-75 years with lung cancer. Here the CDR3 reads CASSLGGQETQYF. The CDR3 DNA is TGTGCCAGCAGCCTAGGGGGCCAAGAGACCCAGTACTTC.